Presented here are 24 T cell receptor beta chains from one specimen sequenced in a study of CD8 T cells in Susac syndrome. An input of 0.5 to 1 ug of RNA was subjected to reverse transcription using random hexamers. TCRdb recomputed calls from the immunoSEQ multiplex PCR reads with MiXCR, one row per CDR3 protein. The sample contains some 130,000 distinct CDR3 sequences, roughly 94% of which appear only once. The sequencing input was CD4+ T cells from PBMCs. The receptors stem from a human donor with multiple sclerosis.

This chain connects TRBV2 to TRBJ1-6; 8 nucleotides match TRBD1. V dropped 7 bases and J dropped 10; count of bases not matched to a gene: 6. This CDR3 region has 13 residues. The germline gives CDR1 SNHLY, CDR2 FYNNEI. The CDR3 loop is CASIVGQGSPLHF. The CDR3, as DNA: TGTGCCAGCATAGTAGGACAGGGATCACCCCTCCACTTT.

V usage is TRBV6-1 and J usage is TRBJ2-3, with D tentatively TRBD1 (6 bases). Between the trimmed V and J ends, which lost 6 bases and 2 bases, there was a span of 18 bases. Germline V gene lookup returns CDR1 MNHNS and CDR2 SASEGT. This CDR3 is 16 amino acids long. The CDR3 DNA is TGTGCCAGCAGCCATCCTCCGGGACATCTCACAGATACGCAGTATTTT. It is translated as CASSHPPGHLTDTQYF.

V and J are TRBV2 and TRBJ1-5, with D possibly matching TRBD1 (5 bases). The CDR3 is 16 residues long. Germline V gene lookup returns CDR1 SNHLY and CDR2 FYNNEI. V was pared by 9 bases and J by 1 base, with 19 bases between. CDR3 nucleotides: TGTGCCAGTCAGAGAGGAAGCGGGGCGAGCAATCAGCCCCAGCATTTT. Amino acids: CASQRGSGASNQPQHF.

V gene TRBV5-4 combines with J gene TRBJ2-3, with 7 bases aligning to TRBD2. The length of the CDR3 is 15 residues. After removal of 3 bases from V and 5 bases from J, the junction contained 9 bases not matched to a gene. In germline, CDR1 is SGHNT, CDR2 YYREEE (reference sequence). The CDR3 is CASSSDGRRIDTQYF. The CDR3 DNA is TGTGCCAGCAGCTCCGACGGGAGGAGAATAGATACGCAGTATTTT.

V is TRBV2 and J is TRBJ2-3; 10 positions agree with TRBD2. Trimming removed 1 base from V and 4 bases from J; junction bases left unmatched: 5. This CDR3 is 16 amino acids long. Germline V lookup: CDR1 SNHLY, CDR2 FYNNEI. For the CDR3, the DNA is TGTGCCAGCAGTGAAGAAGTAGCGGGAGGTGCAGATACGCAGTATTTT. Its protein product is CASSEEVAGGADTQYF.

The chain is built from TRBV9 and TRBJ2-6, with TRBD2 as a possible D gene (5 bases). Trimming removed 0 bases from V and 12 bases from J, with 13 bases in between. The CDR3 length is 14 residues. Per germline, CDR1 SGDLS and CDR2 YYNGEE. The CDR3 protein is CASSVDTGMSVLTF. DNA for the CDR3: TGTGCCAGCAGCGTAGATACGGGGATGAGCGTCCTGACTTTC.

The rearrangement links TRBV29-1 to TRBJ2-7; either TRBD1 or TRBD2 may supply D (5 bases each). V lost 6 bases and J lost 3, with 15 bases in between. This CDR3 has 13 amino acids. Germline V gene data show CDR1 as SQVTM and CDR2 as ANQGSEA. For the CDR3, the DNA is TGCAGCGTGGGGACCGGGGAAATCTACGAGCAGTACTTC. Its protein is CSVGTGEIYEQYF.

V usage is TRBV5-1 and J usage is TRBJ2-1, with TRBD2 identical over 11 bases. This CDR3 region has 16 residues. Trimming removed 5 bases from V and 7 bases from J; junction bases left unmatched: 11. CDR1 and CDR2 (germline): SGHRS, YFSETQ. CDR3 sequence reads: CASSYVLAGEGNEQFF. CDR3 nucleotides: TGCGCCAGCAGTTATGTACTAGCGGGAGAGGGTAATGAGCAGTTCTTC.

The CDR3: CASSTTSSYEQYF. In nucleotides, the CDR3 is TGTGCCAGTAGTACCACGAGCTCCTACGAGCAGTACTTC. The chain carries TRBV19 and TRBJ2-7; D gene uncertain. The germline CDR1 and CDR2 sequences are LNHDA and SQIVND (reference sequence). V lost 4 bases and J 0 bases, leaving 7 bases between the germline ends. The CDR3 totals 13 residues.

The chain couples TRBV7-9 to TRBJ2-7; TRBD1 or TRBD2 may be the D gene (6 bases each). This CDR3 has 18 residues. Trimming took off 5 bases at V and 7 bases at J, with 30 bases between the two ends. From germline, CDR1 is SEHNR and CDR2 FQNEAQ (reference sequence). The CDR3 bases are TGTGCCAGCAGCCCTCTACTGAGACGGCGGGATAAGGGGGGTGAGCAGTACTTC. As protein: CASSPLLRRRDKGGEQYF.

This clonotype was recorded once. V and J are TRBV6-2 or TRBV6-3 and TRBJ2-7; 13 bases fit TRBD2. V shed 2 bases, J shed 1 base, and the junction held 5 bases outside the gene matches. Germline V CDR1 and CDR2: MNHEY, SVGEGT. CDR3 length: 17 residues. CDR3 in amino acids: CASSYRTSGGSSYEQYF. The CDR3 coding sequence is TGTGCCAGCAGTTACCGGACTAGCGGGGGCAGTTCCTACGAGCAGTACTTC.

The chain recombines TRBV5-1 with TRBJ2-1; D gene unclear. Trimming stripped 0 bases from V and 8 bases from J, with 12 bases between. The CDR3 is 14 amino acids. Germline V gene lookup returns CDR1 SGHRS and CDR2 YFSETQ. The CDR3 loop reads CASSLVFPSDEQFF. CDR3 in DNA: TGCGCCAGCAGCTTGGTTTTCCCCAGCGATGAGCAGTTCTTC.

This clonotype was seen a few times. The chain has TRBV6-2 or TRBV6-3 and TRBJ2-5; D remains ambiguous. Trimming took off 2 bases at V and 2 bases at J, with 0 bases between the two ends. Germline CDR1 and CDR2: MNHEY and SVGEGT. The CDR3 is made up of 11 amino acids. CDR3: CASSYQETQYF. In DNA, the CDR3 is TGTGCCAGCAGTTACCAAGAGACCCAGTACTTC.

The rearrangement uses TRBV29-1 and TRBJ1-2; D is unresolved. This CDR3 contains 13 residues. The germline V gene encodes CDR1 SQVTM and CDR2 ANQGSEA. V was trimmed by 6 bases and J by 8 bases, leaving 19 bases between them. The CDR3 is CSVLEGPERGYTF. The CDR3 DNA sequence: TGCAGCGTGCTTGAAGGACCCGAGAGGGGCTACACCTTC.

J is TRBJ2-3 and V is TRBV5-4, with D unclear. This CDR3 is built from 13 residues. Trimming pared 5 bases from V and 3 bases from J, leaving 10 bases between. Germline loops: CDR1 SGHNT, CDR2 YYREEE (reference sequence). Here the CDR3 DNA reads TGTGCCAGCAGGACATATTCTACAGATACGCAGTATTTT. It encodes CASRTYSTDTQYF.

The chain employs TRBV7-2 and TRBJ1-1; D call uncertain. Germline-derived CDR1 and CDR2 are SGHTA and FQGNSA. The CDR3 has 14 residues. V was trimmed by 2 bases and J by 1 base, leaving 8 bases between them. The CDR3: CASSLKMGNTEAFF. The CDR3 nucleotides are TGTGCCAGCAGCTTAAAAATGGGGAACACTGAAGCTTTCTTT.

In its sample, this clonotype was seen once. The chain employs TRBV30 and TRBJ2-3; 8 bases match TRBD1. Germline V CDR1 and CDR2: GTSNPN, SVGIG (reference sequence). The CDR3 length is 19 residues. J was trimmed by 0 bases and V by 2 bases; bases with no gene match: 16. CDR3 protein: CAWSTGTGGLLSSTDTQYF. The CDR3 region has the DNA TGTGCCTGGAGTACCGGGACAGGAGGACTGCTCTCTAGCACAGATACGCAGTATTTT.

The chain couples TRBV3-1 to TRBJ1-1, with D possibly matching TRBD1 (5 bases). With 1 base removed from V and 4 bases from J, the gap between germline ends came to 13 bases. CDR3 length: 15 amino acids. Germline V CDR1 and CDR2: LGHDT, YNNKEL (reference sequence). CDR3 nucleotides: TGTGCCAGCAGCCAAGGGCGGGGCGGACGCACTGAAGCTTTCTTT. This encodes CASSQGRGGRTEAFF.

The V gene is TRBV20-1, the J gene TRBJ2-1; a possible D gene is TRBD2 (6 bases). The CDR3 extends over 12 amino acids. The V end lost 5 bases, the J end lost 8 bases, and 13 bases lay between the germline ends. The germline V gene has CDR1 DFQATT and CDR2 SNEGSKA (reference sequence). The CDR3 nucleotides read TGCAGTGCTCGGACTCTAGCGTATGAGCAGTTCTTC. Its protein is CSARTLAYEQFF.

This rearrangement joins TRBV6-2 or TRBV6-3 to TRBJ1-1, with a possible D match to TRBD1 (6 bases). Looked up from germline, CDR1 is MNHEY and CDR2 is SVGEGT. CDR3 length equals 16 residues. V was cut by 7 bases and J by 1 base, with 19 bases left in between. The CDR3 loop reads CASTAGTFPPNTEAFF. The CDR3 DNA reads TGTGCCAGCACGGCGGGGACATTTCCCCCGAACACTGAAGCTTTCTTT.

The chain has TRBV29-1 and TRBJ1-2, with TRBD1 as a possible D gene (5 bases). Germline V gene lookup returns CDR1 SQVTM and CDR2 ANQGSEA. Trimming removed 3 bases from V and 10 bases from J, with 12 bases in between. This CDR3 spans 11 amino acids. The CDR3 loop is CSVDAARVYTF. CDR3 DNA: TGCAGCGTTGATGCTGCCAGGGTCTACACCTTC.

The chain combines TRBV24-1 with TRBJ2-5, with TRBD1 matching 9 bases. Trimming took 3 bases from V and 5 from J; bases not matched to a gene: 6. Germline assignment: CDR1 KGHDR and CDR2 SFDVKD. CDR3 length: 15 amino acids. The CDR3 reads CATSDHRGRGETQYF. CDR3 DNA sequence: TGTGCCACCAGTGATCACAGGGGGCGAGGGGAGACCCAGTACTTC.

CDR3: CASSGGAMNTEAFF. The CDR3 DNA follows: TGTGCCAGCAGTGGAGGGGCCATGAACACTGAAGCTTTCTTT. The chain carries TRBV28 and TRBJ1-1; D possibly corresponds to TRBD1 (5 bases). Trimming stripped 5 bases from V and 0 bases from J, with 10 bases between. Germline CDR1 and CDR2: MDHEN and SYDVKM. The CDR3 extends over 14 amino acids. The full variable domain, its missing parts supplied by reference TRBV28 and TRBJ1-1, is DVKVTQSSRYLVKRTGEKVFLECVQDMDHENMFWYRQDPGLGLRLIYFSYDVKMKEKGDIPEGYSVSREKKERFSLILESASTNQTSMYLCASSGGAMNTEAFFGQGTRLTVV.

This CDR3 is CAWSRSHSGNTIYF. For the CDR3, the DNA is TGTGCCTGGAGCAGGTCCCACTCTGGAAACACCATATATTTT. V and J are TRBV30 and TRBJ1-3, with unresolved D. Deletions cut 3 bases from V and 0 bases from J, with 9 bases between. There are 14 residues in the CDR3. Germline CDR1 reads GTSNPN; CDR2 reads SVGIG (reference sequence).